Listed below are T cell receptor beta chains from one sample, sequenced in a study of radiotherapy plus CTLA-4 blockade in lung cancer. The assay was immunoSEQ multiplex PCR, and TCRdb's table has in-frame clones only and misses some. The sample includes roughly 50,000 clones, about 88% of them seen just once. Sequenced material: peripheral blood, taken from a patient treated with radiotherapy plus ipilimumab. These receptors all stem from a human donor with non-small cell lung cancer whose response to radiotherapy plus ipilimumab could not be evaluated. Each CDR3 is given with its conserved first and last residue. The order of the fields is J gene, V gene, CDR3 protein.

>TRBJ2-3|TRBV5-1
CASSTGQGADTQYF
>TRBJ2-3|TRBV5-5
CASSVTSGGAGDTQYF
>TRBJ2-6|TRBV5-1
CASSRQDSGANVLTF
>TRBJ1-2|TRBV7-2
CASSLRGGPNYGYTF
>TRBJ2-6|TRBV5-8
CASSFGHYSGANVLTF
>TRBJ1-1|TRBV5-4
CASSYQGNTEAFF
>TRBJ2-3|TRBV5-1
CASSLATGGAGDTQYF
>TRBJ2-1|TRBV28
CASTPGGTPSPGTYNEQFF
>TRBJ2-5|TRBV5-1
CASSLDPTGGRETQYF
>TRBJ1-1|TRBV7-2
CASSGRTGSNTEAFF
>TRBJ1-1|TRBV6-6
CASSPGQISTEAFF
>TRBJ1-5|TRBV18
CASSPGQSLSNQPQHF
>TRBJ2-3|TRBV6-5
CASSYSPTGGTQYF
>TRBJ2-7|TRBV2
CATGTSSSYEQYF